Given below is one T cell receptor (beta chain) in context. The target antigen is unknown. CDR3 size: 14 residues. Looked up from germline, CDR1 is SGHRS and CDR2 is YFSETQ. With V trimmed by 4 bases and J by 2 bases, 3 bases remained unmatched. The naive CD8 population came from CD45RO-negative cells selected for CCR7, without terminally differentiated effector memory CD45RA+ cells. This entry comes from a study of shared clonotypes between healthy human individuals. Study processing details: Junction-only immunoSEQ sequences carried no quality scores, so filtering differed. Sequenced by immunoSEQ multiplex PCR; TCRdb stores in-frame clones only, minus some. V, J and clone size are those of that table, while D and trimming were read from the DNA. The sample yields roughly 600,000 clones, roughly 98% seen once. Study outcomes and limitations: In the sorted subsets, rarefaction showed sequencing was incomplete despite large depth.

Source material: naive CD8+ T cells sorted from blood. This chain joins TRBV5-1 and TRBJ2-7; 10 bases are shared with TRBD2. The clonotype comes from a young man in good health. The chain's CDR3 is CASSALAGAYEQYF. The CDR3 nucleotides read TGCGCCAGCAGCGCGCTAGCGGGAGCCTACGAGCAGTACTTC. The whole variable domain, remainder taken from reference TRBV5-1 and TRBJ2-7, is KAGVTQTPRYLIKTRGQQVTLSCSPISGHRSVSWYQQTPGQGLQFLFEYFSETQRNKGNFPGRFSGRQFSNSRSEMNVSTLELGDSALYLCASSALAGAYEQYFGPGTRLTVT.